The entry that follows covers one T cell receptor (beta chain) sequence. Its target is not known. One end of the junction fails to match germline, which may point to a read error. The data were taken from a study of cytomegalovirus exposure and HLA in healthy donors. CDR3 length: 18 residues. Germline lookup yields CDR1 SEHNR and CDR2 FQNEAQ (reference sequence). Amplification used 60 Vbeta primers and 13 Jbeta primers. The repertoire was sequenced with immunoSEQ multiplex PCR; TCRdb's copy has only in-frame clones and lacks some. This sample carries roughly 140,000 clones, approximately 80% of them seen once, and the ten largest clones take approximately 6.1%. The study, taken as a whole, reports: Later genetic work tied a missense DCLRE1C variant to beta-chain V and J trimming. A later look showed TCR association rates differing by HLA locus, highest for DRB1 and lowest for HLA-C.

The V and J genes are TRBV7-9 and TRBJ2-3, with D possibly TRBD2 on 5 matching bases. The receptor comes from a man aged 25-45 years in good health and CMV-seropositive. Sequencing was carried out using PBMCs. The CDR3 region is CSSSFSGIRGASTDTQYF. The CDR3 coding sequence is TGTTCCAGCAGCTTTTCGGGGATTCGGGGAGCAAGCACAGATACGCAGTATTTT.